This T cell receptor beta chain originates from a study of early stage breast cancer tumors. This table comes from immunoSEQ multiplex PCR, and its TCRdb copy is limited to in-frame clones, with some not included. The sample shows about 25,000 clones, less than 75% of them seen only once. To note about this clone: Its antigen is not known.

Study observations and caveats: Commonly generated sequences made up most enriched TCRB sequences shared between patients.

This sequence was found in a person in their sixties or seventies with breast cancer. The material sequenced was breast tumor tissue.

The CDR3 region is CASSSRRGAGQETQYF. The CDR3 bases are TGTGCCAGCAGCTCGCGGCGGGGGGCCGGTCAAGAGACCCAGTACTTC. The gene calls are TRBV11-3 and TRBJ2-5; 8 bases are shared with TRBD2. The germline V gene encodes CDR1 SGHNT and CDR2 YENEEA. The CDR3 length is 16 residues. V dropped 4 bases and J dropped 2; count of bases not matched to a gene: 9.